The clone carrying this T cell receptor (beta chain) was seen a few times. Its antigen is currently unknown. The data are from a study of blood T cells in healthy people across ages. Whole-study context: Template switching retrieved approximately one barcoded beta molecule for each two T cells.

Each donor had 8 to 10 milliliters of peripheral blood drawn. Study-level results: Diversity figures derived from one million T cells were judged to underestimate the true value. With age, beta diversity per million T cells declined roughly linearly, significantly by 40.

Then a second PCR, running about 7 to 11 cycles, was carried out with a sample-barcoded 5' primer and a J-beta primer mix. TCRdb recomputed calls from the 5' RACE reads with MiXCR, one row per CDR3 protein. This sample has about 1.1 million distinct CDR3 sequences, with roughly two fifths found just once. The V end was cut by 3 bases, the J end by 8 bases, with 13 bases between. This CDR3 comprises 13 residues. The clonotype was recovered from a young man in good health. The sequencing sample was made of blood. The chain employs TRBV12-3 or TRBV12-4 and TRBJ1-2; TRBD1 might be the D (5 bases). CDR3 in DNA: TGTGCCAGCAGTTTTGGGGGTCGTGGCGGCTACACCTTC. It yields the protein CASSFGGRGGYTF.